The rows below give T cell receptor beta chains drawn from one sample of a study of vaccination and CD4 T cells after COVID-19. Via MiXCR, TCRdb re-called the PCR reads, giving one row per CDR3 protein. In the table there are roughly 15,000 distinct CDR3 sequences, about four fifths of which are singletons. No antigens are known for them. Here the sequenced sample was CD4+ T cells from blood, cultured in vitro, taken after SARS-CoV-2 vaccination. All receptors come from a human donor who received a COVID-19 vaccine. CDR3s include the opening cysteine and the closing phenylalanine or tryptophan. The D gene is left open where the match is weak. Size tells how often a clone was seen (once, few, many) or the class of an expanded clone, and some rows leave it out.

d_call j_call v_call clone_size cdr3_nt cdr3_aa
NA TRBJ1-5 TRBV19 NA TGTGCCAGCCAGATCCCAGGGGCAGGGAATCAGCCCCAGCATTTT CASQIPGAGNQPQHF
TRBD1 TRBJ1-1 TRBV2 NA TGTGCCAGCAGTCAGGACAGGCCAAACACTGAAGCTTTCTTT CASSQDRPNTEAFF
TRBD2 TRBJ2-5 TRBV7-9 NA TGTGCCAGCAGCTTAGTTTCTTTCGGGACTAGCGTTCAAGAGACCCAGTACTTC CASSLVSFGTSVQETQYF
NA TRBJ1-5 TRBV20-1 NA TGCAGTGCTAGAGAGGCCGGGGGTTCCCCCAATCAGCCCCAGCATTTT CSAREAGGSPNQPQHF
TRBD1 TRBJ1-2 TRBV19 NA TGTGCCAGTAGTATTTTGGCGGGACAGGGCGACTATGGCTACACCTTC CASSILAGQGDYGYTF
NA TRBJ1-5 TRBV19 NA TGTGCCAGTAGACAGGGCCCCAATCAGCCCCAGCATTTT CASRQGPNQPQHF
NA TRBJ2-3 TRBV10-1 NA TGCGCCAGCAGTGAGAGTACAGAAGCAGATACGCAGTATTTT CASSESTEADTQYF
NA TRBJ1-2 TRBV24-1 once TGTGCCACCTGGGGGGGCCCCTCGGGCTACACCTTC CATWGGPSGYTF
TRBD2 TRBJ2-3 TRBV24-1 NA TGTGCCACCAGTGACCGGACTAGCGGGGACACAGATACGCAGTATTTT CATSDRTSGDTDTQYF
TRBD1 TRBJ1-1 TRBV10-3 NA TGCCTAATCGACGGGACAGGGAACACTGAAGCTTTCTTT CLIDGTGNTEAFF
NA TRBJ1-4 TRBV20-1 NA TGCAGTGCTAGAGAACAGGGACTTAATGAAAAACTGTTTTTT CSAREQGLNEKLFF
NA TRBJ1-2 TRBV20-1 few TGCAGTACCCCCAGTGGGGGCGCGTCTGGCTACACCTTC CSTPSGGASGYTF
TRBD2 TRBJ2-2 TRBV6-1 NA TGTGCCAGCACCAGACTAGCGGGGGCCGCGAACACCGGGGAGCTGTTTTTT CASTRLAGAANTGELFF
TRBD1 TRBJ2-7 TRBV6-1 NA TGTGCCAGCAGGCCCGACAGGGGGCTTACCTACGAGCAGTACTTC CASRPDRGLTYEQYF
TRBD1 TRBJ1-6 TRBV12-3/TRBV12-4 large TGTGCCAGCAGTAGGACAGGGGGTGGTAGTTCGTATAATTCACCCCTCCACTTT CASSRTGGGSSYNSPLHF
TRBD1 TRBJ1-2 TRBV7-2 NA TGTGCCGGCAGCCAAGACGGACTCAGGGGGCGATTCGCTAACTATGGCTACACCTTC CAGSQDGLRGRFANYGYTF
NA TRBJ2-3 TRBV7-9 NA TGTGCCAGCAGCTCAATAACAGATACGCAGTATTTT CASSSITDTQYF
NA TRBJ1-6 TRBV12-3/TRBV12-4 NA TGTGCCAGCAGTTTAGCACCTATTAATTCACCCCTCCACTTT CASSLAPINSPLHF
TRBD1 TRBJ2-1 TRBV20-1 NA TGCAGTGCTACGGACAGGGGGCTGGATGAGCAGTTCTTC CSATDRGLDEQFF
TRBD2 TRBJ2-3 TRBV20-1 once TGCAGTGCGGGACTAGCGGGGGGGCTAAGCACAGATACGCAGTATTTT CSAGLAGGLSTDTQYF
NA TRBJ2-7 TRBV6-1 NA TGTGCCAGCAGTGAACGGCCCCACGAGCAGTACTTC CASSERPHEQYF
NA TRBJ1-1 TRBV19 NA TGTGCCAGTAGTACATCAGCCGGGGGACACACTGAAGCTTTCTTT CASSTSAGGHTEAFF
NA TRBJ1-2 TRBV20-1 medium-sized TGCAGTGCTAGCCTGGGGGCAAGGGGCTACACCTTC CSASLGARGYTF
TRBD1 TRBJ2-5 TRBV24-1 NA TGTGCCACCAGTCGGACAGGGGGCATCGAGACCCAGTACTTC CATSRTGGIETQYF
NA TRBJ2-3 TRBV24-1 few TGTGCCACCAGTGAAAACGGCAGGGCAGATACGCAGTATTTT CATSENGRADTQYF
NA TRBJ2-5 TRBV20-1 NA TGCAGTGCTAGAGATAGGAGCAGGGCCGCCCAAGAGACCCAGTACTTC CSARDRSRAAQETQYF
NA TRBJ2-3 TRBV2 NA TGTGCCAGCAGTGAAGAAGGAGGCACAGATACGCAGTATTTT CASSEEGGTDTQYF
NA TRBJ2-3 TRBV18 NA TGTGCCAGCTCACCACAACAGGGTGGCACAGATACGCAGTATTTT CASSPQQGGTDTQYF
NA TRBJ1-5 TRBV20-1 NA TGCAGTGCTAGTTCCCGGGGGCCTGGCAATCAGCCCCAGCATTTT CSASSRGPGNQPQHF
NA TRBJ1-5 TRBV20-1 NA TGCAGTGCTAGGTACAGCCTAAATCAGCCCCAGCATTTT CSARYSLNQPQHF
TRBD1 TRBJ1-6 TRBV20-1 NA TGCAGTGCTAGAGATGGCCGTTGGGGGACAGGGTTTAATTCACCCCTCCACTTT CSARDGRWGTGFNSPLHF
TRBD1 TRBJ1-6 TRBV11-3 few TGTGCCAGCAGTCTAGAATCGACAGGGTATTCACCCCTCCACTTT CASSLESTGYSPLHF
TRBD1 TRBJ2-7 TRBV2 NA TGTGCCAGCAAAATGACAGGGGGAGTCGACGAGCAGTACTTC CASKMTGGVDEQYF
NA TRBJ2-3 TRBV6-5 NA TGTGCCAGCAGTTACACTCCTAGCCGCGGAGCGCAGTATTTT CASSYTPSRGAQYF
NA TRBJ1-3 TRBV2 NA TGTGCCAGCAGAGTAACAGTCTCTGGAAACACCATATATTTT CASRVTVSGNTIYF
TRBD1 TRBJ1-2 TRBV24-1 NA TGTGCCACCTCGGACAGGGAAAGAAATGGCTACACCTTC CATSDRERNGYTF